The 25 T cell receptor beta chains in this list originate from one sample, sequenced in a study of cytotoxic CD8 clonotypes in ibrutinib-treated CLL. TCRdb keeps only in-frame clones here, not all; method: immunoSEQ multiplex PCR. Of 20,000 to 30,000 clones listed, over 65% are singletons. The starting material was PBMCs, obtained after 12 months of ibrutinib treatment. The source is a human donor with chronic lymphocytic leukemia.

This rearrangement joins TRBV7-8 to TRBJ1-2, with 10 bases fitting TRBD1. The V gene end was trimmed by 3 bases and the J gene end by 8 bases; junction bases not matched to a gene: 9. The CDR3 is 15 residues long. Per germline, CDR1 SGHVS and CDR2 FQNEAQ. The CDR3 reads CASSLGGDRGGGYTF. The CDR3 DNA is TGTGCCAGCAGCTTGGGGGGGGACAGGGGAGGCGGCTACACCTTC.

The chain joins TRBV9 to TRBJ1-1; D may be TRBD1 (5 bases). V shed 3 bases and J shed 1 base, with 10 bases lying between them. CDR3 length: 14 amino acids. CDR1 and CDR2 (germline): SGDLS, YYNGEE. DNA for the CDR3: TGTGCCAGCAGCGCCCTGGGACCGAACACTGAAGCTTTCTTT. As protein: CASSALGPNTEAFF.

The chain is built from TRBV18 and TRBJ2-5; D remains unclear. CDR3 length: 13 residues. V was pared by 6 bases and J by 5 bases, with 13 bases between. Per germline, CDR1 KGHSH and CDR2 LQKENI. The CDR3 region has the DNA TGTGCCAGCTCTCCAGGATTGGGGGAGACCCAGTACTTC. Translation gives CASSPGLGETQYF.

The V and J genes are TRBV2 and TRBJ1-5, with TRBD1 as a possible D gene (6 bases). V was pared by 7 bases and J by 4 bases, with 11 bases between. This CDR3 contains 13 residues. Germline-derived CDR1 and CDR2 are SNHLY and FYNNEI. The chain's CDR3 is CASKFTGNQPQHF. CDR3 DNA: TGTGCCAGCAAATTTACAGGGAATCAGCCCCAGCATTTT.

This sequence joins TRBV7-8 and TRBJ2-5, with TRBD2 identical over 9 bases. From germline, CDR1 is SGHVS and CDR2 FQNEAQ. V trimming: 5 bases; J trimming: 5 bases; junction bases outside the gene matches: 12. The length of the CDR3 is 16 residues. The CDR3 protein is CASSPSAGGPWETQYF. CDR3 sequence (DNA): TGTGCCAGCAGCCCCTCTGCGGGGGGGCCGTGGGAGACCCAGTACTTC.

The chain combines TRBV7-2 with TRBJ2-1, with no clear D. CDR3 size: 14 residues. Deletions cut 5 bases from V and 8 bases from J, with 16 bases between. The germline V gene has CDR1 SGHTA and CDR2 FQGNSA. The CDR3 DNA reads TGTGCCAGCAGCCGCGACCCTGACGGCTATGAGCAGTTCTTC. It specifies CASSRDPDGYEQFF.

V and J are TRBV13 and TRBJ1-2; 9 bases fit TRBD1. The trim removed 4 bases at V and 4 bases at J, leaving 22 bases unmatched. The CDR3 has 20 amino acids. CDR1 and CDR2 (germline): PRHDT, FYEKMQ (reference sequence). The CDR3 sequence is CASSSVPGRDRDQHSYGYTF. CDR3 coding DNA: TGTGCCAGCAGCTCAGTCCCCGGCCGGGACAGGGATCAGCATAGCTATGGCTACACCTTC. Looking up the rest from reference TRBV13 and TRBJ1-2 gives the full variable domain: AAGVIQSPRHLIKEKRETATLKCYPIPRHDTVYWYQQGPGQDPQFLISFYEKMQSDKGSIPDRFSAQQFSDYHSELNMSSLELGDSALYFCASSSVPGRDRDQHSYGYTFGSGTRLTVV.

The chain joins TRBV7-3 to TRBJ2-2; D remains unclear. Germline CDR1 is SGHTA and CDR2 is FQGTGA. This CDR3 is 14 amino acids long. V lost 5 bases to trimming and J lost 1 base, with 8 bases between them. CDR3 protein: CASSPGGNTGELFF. CDR3 nucleotide sequence: TGTGCCAGCAGCCCAGGCGGGAACACCGGGGAGCTGTTTTTT.

The V call is TRBV7-6, the J call TRBJ2-3; D remains unclear. CDR1 is SGHVS, CDR2 FNYEAQ, per germline. The V gene lost 6 bases and the J gene lost 1 base, with 11 bases spanning the gap. The CDR3 covers 14 residues. This chain's CDR3 is CASRPLVGTDTQYF. CDR3 sequence (DNA): TGTGCCAGCAGACCCCTAGTGGGCACAGATACGCAGTATTTT.

The chain links TRBV19 to TRBJ2-7; D may be TRBD1 (6 bases). V was pared by 5 bases and J by 3 bases, with 17 bases between. CDR3 length: 15 residues. CDR1 and CDR2 from the germline V gene are LNHDA and SQIVND (reference sequence). The DNA of the CDR3 is TGTGCCAGTAGTTTTTCGACGGGACATCTCTACGAGCAGTACTTC. Translating gives CASSFSTGHLYEQYF. Full variable domain (missing parts from reference TRBV19 and TRBJ2-7): DGGITQSPKYLFRKEGQNVTLSCEQNLNHDAMYWYRQDPGQGLRLIYYSQIVNDFQKGDIAEGYSVSREKKESFPLTVTSAQKNPTAFYLCASSFSTGHLYEQYFGPGTRLTVT.

The chain joins TRBV2 to TRBJ2-7; D is perhaps TRBD2 (5 bases). The CDR3 is 13 residues long. The germline V gene encodes CDR1 SNHLY and CDR2 FYNNEI. Trimming left V 7 bases short and J 7 bases short, with 17 bases between. CDR3 coding DNA: TGTGCCAGCACAGGCAGGAGGATAAGAGAGCAGTACTTC. Protein: CASTGRRIREQYF.

The V gene is TRBV9, the J gene TRBJ2-2; D gene uncertain. The length of the CDR3 is 16 residues. Germline V gene lookup returns CDR1 SGDLS and CDR2 YYNGEE. The V end was cut by 2 bases, the J end by 0 bases, with 11 bases between. The CDR3 DNA sequence: TGTGCCAGCAGCGTGTTGTCGCCGGCGAACACCGGGGAGCTGTTTTTT. Translated, it gives CASSVLSPANTGELFF.

This rearrangement joins TRBV28 to TRBJ2-7; D might be TRBD1 (5 bases). Germline V gives CDR1 MDHEN, CDR2 SYDVKM. The CDR3 is made up of 13 amino acids. V shed 6 bases and J shed 4 bases, with 13 bases lying between them. The CDR3 coding sequence is TGTGCCAGCAGGACCAGGGTATCATACGAGCAGTACTTC. Amino acids: CASRTRVSYEQYF. Full variable domain (outside the CDR3, taken from reference TRBV28 and TRBJ2-7): DVKVTQSSRYLVKRTGEKVFLECVQDMDHENMFWYRQDPGLGLRLIYFSYDVKMKEKGDIPEGYSVSREKKERFSLILESASTNQTSMYLCASRTRVSYEQYFGPGTRLTVT.

The rearrangement uses TRBV5-4 and TRBJ2-1; a possible D gene is TRBD2 (5 bases). From germline, CDR1 is SGHNT and CDR2 YYREEE (reference sequence). The CDR3 runs to 14 residues. The V end was cut by 2 bases, the J end by 5 bases, with 11 bases between. Here the CDR3 reads CASSFNDGNNEQFF. Written as DNA, the CDR3 is TGTGCCAGCAGCTTTAATGACGGGAACAATGAGCAGTTCTTC.

The rearrangement joins TRBV18 to TRBJ2-7, with 7 bases fitting TRBD1. The CDR3 is 15 residues long. V shed 2 bases and J 1 base; nucleotides not matched to a gene: 5. Germline V gives CDR1 KGHSH, CDR2 LQKENI. CDR3 amino acids: CASSPSGDSSYEQYF. CDR3 nucleotide sequence: TGTGCCAGCTCACCATCAGGGGACAGTTCCTACGAGCAGTACTTC.

The chain uses TRBV18 and TRBJ2-6; 9 bases are a match to TRBD1. Trimming took 3 bases from V and 0 from J; bases not matched to a gene: 9. This CDR3 comprises 19 residues. Germline V CDR1 and CDR2: KGHSH, LQKENI. This chain's CDR3 is CASSPGPGQGFSGANVLTF. The CDR3 bases are TGTGCCAGCTCACCCGGGCCGGGACAGGGCTTCTCTGGGGCCAACGTCCTGACTTTC. Drawing the rest from reference TRBV18 and TRBJ2-6, the complete variable domain is NAGVMQNPRHLVRRRGQEARLRCSPMKGHSHVYWYRQLPEEGLKFMVYLQKENIIDESGMPKERFSAEFPKEGPSILRIQQVVRGDSAAYFCASSPGPGQGFSGANVLTFGAGSRLTVL.

The chain joins TRBV20-1 to TRBJ1-2; D is perhaps TRBD1 (6 bases). V was shortened by 6 bases and J by 4 bases, with 9 bases between the two germline ends. The length of the CDR3 is 11 residues. Germline assignment: CDR1 DFQATT and CDR2 SNEGSKA (reference sequence). CDR3 nucleotide sequence: TGCAGTGCGCAGGGGACCTATGGCTACACCTTC. This encodes CSAQGTYGYTF.

The chain has TRBV10-1 and TRBJ2-3; tentatively, D is TRBD2 (7 bases). Trimming left V 7 bases short and J 1 base short, with 15 bases between. The CDR3 loop spans 15 amino acids. The germline V gene has CDR1 WNHNN and CDR2 SYGVQD (reference sequence). CDR3 region: CASIAGALGTDTQYF. CDR3 sequence (DNA): TGCGCCAGCATTGCGGGGGCGCTGGGCACAGATACGCAGTATTTT.

The sample holds a few counts of this clone. This sequence joins TRBV6-5 and TRBJ1-2, with D unresolved. The V gene's germline CDR1 is MNHEY and CDR2 SVGAGI. V lost 7 bases and J 8 bases, leaving 17 bases between the germline ends. CDR3 length: 13 amino acids. The CDR3: CASTIVASRGYTF. The CDR3 DNA is TGTGCCAGCACTATTGTCGCCTCTCGGGGCTACACCTTC.

The rearrangement joins TRBV7-8 to TRBJ2-7; D may match TRBD1 or TRBD2 (5 bases each). The CDR3 is made up of 12 amino acids. The germline V gene encodes CDR1 SGHVS and CDR2 FQNEAQ. Between the trimmed V and J ends, which lost 5 bases and 2 bases, there was a span of 7 bases. The CDR3 here is CASSLGAYEQYF. The CDR3 DNA reads TGTGCCAGCAGCCTGGGGGCCTACGAGCAGTACTTC.

The V and J genes are TRBV19 and TRBJ1-1; D possibly corresponds to TRBD1 (5 bases). V lost 6 bases and J lost 0, with 17 bases in between. Per germline, CDR1 LNHDA and CDR2 SQIVND (reference sequence). CDR3 length: 16 residues. CDR3 sequence: CASSHLDRSLNTEAFF. CDR3 nucleotides: TGTGCCAGTAGCCACCTTGACAGATCCCTGAACACTGAAGCTTTCTTT.

V and J are TRBV19 and TRBJ1-5; D gene uncertain. The ends were cut back, 1 base at V and 1 base at J, with 5 bases in the middle. Germline V gene sequence: CDR1 LNHDA, CDR2 SQIVND (reference sequence). This CDR3 has 14 residues. In DNA, the CDR3 is TGTGCCAGTAGTATAGCTGGCAGCAATCAGCCCCAGCATTTT. Translation: CASSIAGSNQPQHF.

V usage is TRBV28 and J usage is TRBJ2-7; TRBD1 or TRBD2 may be the D gene (5 bases each). The CDR3 loop spans 12 amino acids. Germline V gene lookup returns CDR1 MDHEN and CDR2 SYDVKM. V was cut by 6 bases and J by 3 bases, with 9 bases left in between. For the CDR3, the DNA is TGTGCCAGCAGCCCAGGGAGCTACGAGCAGTACTTC. Protein sequence: CASSPGSYEQYF.

The V gene is TRBV15, the J gene TRBJ2-1; 9 bases align to TRBD1. CDR3 length: 15 residues. Germline-derived CDR1 and CDR2 are LNHNV and YYDKDF (reference sequence). Losses at the gene ends were 3 bases for V and 8 bases for J; bases not matched to a gene: 8. The CDR3 DNA reads as TGTGCCACCAGCAGCCACAGGGGGCTAGGCGATGAGCAGTTCTTC. Protein: CATSSHRGLGDEQFF.

This CDR3 is CASSRPIDYEQFF. CDR3 nucleotide sequence: TGTGCCAGCAGTCGACCGATAGACTATGAGCAGTTCTTC. The V gene is TRBV6-5, the J gene TRBJ2-1; no clear D. The germline gives CDR1 MNHEY, CDR2 SVGAGI. CDR3 size: 13 residues. Trimming cost V 5 bases and J 8 bases, with 13 bases left between them.